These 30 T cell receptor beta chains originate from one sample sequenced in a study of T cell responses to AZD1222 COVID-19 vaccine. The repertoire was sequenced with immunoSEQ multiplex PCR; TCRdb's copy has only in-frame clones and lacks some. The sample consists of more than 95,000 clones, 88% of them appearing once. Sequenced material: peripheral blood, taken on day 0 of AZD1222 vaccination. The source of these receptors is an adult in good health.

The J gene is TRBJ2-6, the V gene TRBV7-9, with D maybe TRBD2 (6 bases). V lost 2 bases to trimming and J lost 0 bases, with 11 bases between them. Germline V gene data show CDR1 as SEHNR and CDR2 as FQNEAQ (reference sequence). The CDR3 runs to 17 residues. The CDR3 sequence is CASSLQRAYSGANVLTF. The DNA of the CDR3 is TGTGCCAGCAGCTTACAGCGGGCCTACTCTGGGGCCAACGTCCTGACTTTC.

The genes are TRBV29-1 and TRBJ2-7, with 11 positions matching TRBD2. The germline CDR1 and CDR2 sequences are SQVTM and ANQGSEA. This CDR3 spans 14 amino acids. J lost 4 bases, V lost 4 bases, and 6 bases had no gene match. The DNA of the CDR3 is TGCAGCGTTGTCCCCCGGACTAGCGGGTACGAGCAGTACTTC. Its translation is CSVVPRTSGYEQYF.

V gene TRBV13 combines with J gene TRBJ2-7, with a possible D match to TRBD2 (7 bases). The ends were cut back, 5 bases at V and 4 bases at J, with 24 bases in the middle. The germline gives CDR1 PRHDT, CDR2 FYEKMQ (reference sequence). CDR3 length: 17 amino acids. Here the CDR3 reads CASSPGRGGGGPYEQYF. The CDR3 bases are TGTGCCAGCAGCCCGGGCCGAGGGGGAGGGGGTCCTTACGAGCAGTACTTC.

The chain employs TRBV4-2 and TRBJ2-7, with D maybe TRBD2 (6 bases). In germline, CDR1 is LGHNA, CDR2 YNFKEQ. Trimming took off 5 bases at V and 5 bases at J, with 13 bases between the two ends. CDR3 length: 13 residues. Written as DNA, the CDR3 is TGTGCCAGCAGCATGGCGGGGTTGGACGAGCAGTACTTC. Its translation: CASSMAGLDEQYF.

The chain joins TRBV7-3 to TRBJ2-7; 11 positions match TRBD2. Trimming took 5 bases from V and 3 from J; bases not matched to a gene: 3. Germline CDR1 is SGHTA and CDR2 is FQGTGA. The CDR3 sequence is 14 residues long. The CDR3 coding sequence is TGTGCCAGCAGCGCTAGCGGGGGGAACTACGAGCAGTACTTC. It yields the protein CASSASGGNYEQYF. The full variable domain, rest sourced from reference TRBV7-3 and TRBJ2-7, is GAGVSQTPSNKVTEKGKYVELRCDPISGHTALYWYRQSLGQGPEFLIYFQGTGAADDSGLPNDRFFAVRPEGSVSTLKIQRTERGDSAVYLCASSASGGNYEQYFGPGTRLTVT.

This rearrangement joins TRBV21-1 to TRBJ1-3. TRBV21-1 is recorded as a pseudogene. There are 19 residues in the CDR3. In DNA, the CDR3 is TGTGCCAGCAGCAATCAAGAATCGGGGGCCAGAAGCTCTGGAAACACCATATATTTT. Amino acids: CASSNQESGARSSGNTIYF.

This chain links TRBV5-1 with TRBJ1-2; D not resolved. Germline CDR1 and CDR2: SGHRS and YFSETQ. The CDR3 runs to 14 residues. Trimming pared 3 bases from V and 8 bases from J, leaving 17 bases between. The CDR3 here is CASSSDGRMGGYTF. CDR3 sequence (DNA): TGCGCCAGCAGCTCGGACGGGAGGATGGGCGGCTACACCTTC.

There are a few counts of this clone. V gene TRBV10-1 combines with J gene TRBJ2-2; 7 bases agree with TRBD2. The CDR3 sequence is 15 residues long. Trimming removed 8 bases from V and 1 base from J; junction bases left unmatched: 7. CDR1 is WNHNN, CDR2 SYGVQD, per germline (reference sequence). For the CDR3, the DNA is TGCGCCAGCCAGGAGGGGAGGGAGAACACCGGGGAGCTGTTTTTT. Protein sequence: CASQEGRENTGELFF.

The CDR3 region has the DNA TGCGCCAGCAGCCAAGTAACCACTTCAGATACGCAGTATTTT. It encodes CASSQVTTSDTQYF. V is TRBV4-3 and J is TRBJ2-3; D is undetermined. V lost 1 base, J lost 4 bases, and 9 bases lay in between. CDR1 LGHNA and CDR2 YSLEER come from the germline V gene. This CDR3 contains 14 residues.

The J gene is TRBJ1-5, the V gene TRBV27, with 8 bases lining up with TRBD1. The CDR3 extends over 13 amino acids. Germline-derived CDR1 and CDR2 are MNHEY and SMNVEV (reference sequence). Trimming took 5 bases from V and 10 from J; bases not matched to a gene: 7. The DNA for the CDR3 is TGTGCCAGCAGTAGCGAGACAGGGGCACCCCAGCATTTT. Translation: CASSSETGAPQHF.

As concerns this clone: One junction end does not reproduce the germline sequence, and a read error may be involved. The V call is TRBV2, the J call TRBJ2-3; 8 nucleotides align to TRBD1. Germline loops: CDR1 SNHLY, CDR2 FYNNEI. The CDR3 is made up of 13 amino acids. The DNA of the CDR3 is TGTGCCAGCAGTGAAATAGGCAGGGGGCCTTTGTTTTTT. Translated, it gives CASSEIGRGPLFF.

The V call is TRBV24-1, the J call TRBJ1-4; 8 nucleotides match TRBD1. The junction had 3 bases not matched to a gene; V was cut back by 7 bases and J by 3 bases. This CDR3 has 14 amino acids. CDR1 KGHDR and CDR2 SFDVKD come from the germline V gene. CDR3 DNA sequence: TGTGCCACCAGCACAGGGGGAGCTAATGAAAAACTGTTTTTT. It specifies CATSTGGANEKLFF.

The CDR3 loop reads CASSEAEGQGNSPLHF. The CDR3 DNA is TGTGCCAGCAGTGAAGCTGAGGGACAGGGGAATTCACCCCTCCACTTT. The chain has TRBV6-1 and TRBJ1-6; TRBD1 aligns across 10 bases. The junction had 3 bases not matched to a gene; V was cut back by 0 bases and J by 7 bases. The CDR3 extends over 16 amino acids. CDR1 and CDR2 from the germline V gene are MNHNS and SASEGT.

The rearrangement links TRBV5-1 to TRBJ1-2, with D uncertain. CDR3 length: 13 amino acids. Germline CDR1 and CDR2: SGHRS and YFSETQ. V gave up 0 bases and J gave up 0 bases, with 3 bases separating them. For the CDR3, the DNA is TGCGCCAGCAGCTTGGAACCTAACTATGGCTACACCTTC. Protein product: CASSLEPNYGYTF.

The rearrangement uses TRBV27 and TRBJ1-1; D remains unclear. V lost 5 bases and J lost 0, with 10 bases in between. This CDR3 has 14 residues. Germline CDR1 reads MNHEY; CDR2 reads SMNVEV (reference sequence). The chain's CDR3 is CASSGRTVNTEAFF. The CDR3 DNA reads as TGTGCCAGCAGTGGTCGGACGGTGAACACTGAAGCTTTCTTT.

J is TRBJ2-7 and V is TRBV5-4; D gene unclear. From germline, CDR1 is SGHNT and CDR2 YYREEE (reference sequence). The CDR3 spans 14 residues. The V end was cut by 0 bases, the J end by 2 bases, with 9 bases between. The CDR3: CASSLAERPYEQYF. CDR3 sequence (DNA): TGTGCCAGCAGCTTGGCTGAACGGCCCTACGAGCAGTACTTC.

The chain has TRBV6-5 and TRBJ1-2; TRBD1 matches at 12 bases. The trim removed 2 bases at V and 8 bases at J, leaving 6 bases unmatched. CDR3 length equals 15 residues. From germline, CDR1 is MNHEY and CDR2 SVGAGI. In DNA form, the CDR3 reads TGTGCCAGCAGTTACGCGGGGGACAGGGGGCAAGGCTACACCTTC. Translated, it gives CASSYAGDRGQGYTF.

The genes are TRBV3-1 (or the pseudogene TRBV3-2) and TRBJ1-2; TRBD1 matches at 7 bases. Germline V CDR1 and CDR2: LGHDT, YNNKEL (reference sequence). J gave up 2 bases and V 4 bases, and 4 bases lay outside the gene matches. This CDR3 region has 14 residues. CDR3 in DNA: TGTGCCAGCAGCCCAGTACAGGGGAACTATGGCTACACCTTC. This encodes CASSPVQGNYGYTF.

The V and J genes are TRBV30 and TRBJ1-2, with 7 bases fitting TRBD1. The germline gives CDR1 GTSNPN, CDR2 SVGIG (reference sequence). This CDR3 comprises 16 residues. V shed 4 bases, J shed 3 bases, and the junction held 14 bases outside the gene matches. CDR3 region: CAWTIRTGDSDYGYTF. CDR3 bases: TGTGCCTGGACAATTCGCACAGGGGATAGCGACTATGGCTACACCTTC.

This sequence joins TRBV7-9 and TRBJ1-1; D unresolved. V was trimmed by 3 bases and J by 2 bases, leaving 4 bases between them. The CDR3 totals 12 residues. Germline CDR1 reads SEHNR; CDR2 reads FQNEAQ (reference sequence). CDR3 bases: TGTGCCAGCAGCTTCGAAAACACTGAAGCTTTCTTT. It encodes CASSFENTEAFF.

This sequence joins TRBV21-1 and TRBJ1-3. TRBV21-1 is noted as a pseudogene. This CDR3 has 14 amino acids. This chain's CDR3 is CASLTSHTGNTIYF. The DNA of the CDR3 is TGTGCCAGCCTTACCTCGCATACTGGAAACACCATATATTTT.

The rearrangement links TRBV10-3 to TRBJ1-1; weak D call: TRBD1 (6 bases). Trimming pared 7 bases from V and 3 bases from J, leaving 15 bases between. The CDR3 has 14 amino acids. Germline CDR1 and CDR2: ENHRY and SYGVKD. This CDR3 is CAITSGQLDTEAFF. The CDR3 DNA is TGTGCCATCACCAGCGGACAGTTAGACACTGAAGCTTTCTTT.

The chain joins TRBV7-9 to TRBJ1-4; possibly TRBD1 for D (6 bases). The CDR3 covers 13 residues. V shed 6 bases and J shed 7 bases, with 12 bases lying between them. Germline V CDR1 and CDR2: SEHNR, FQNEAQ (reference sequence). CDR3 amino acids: CASRQGSGEKLFF. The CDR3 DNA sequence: TGTGCCAGCAGACAGGGAAGCGGTGAAAAACTGTTTTTT.

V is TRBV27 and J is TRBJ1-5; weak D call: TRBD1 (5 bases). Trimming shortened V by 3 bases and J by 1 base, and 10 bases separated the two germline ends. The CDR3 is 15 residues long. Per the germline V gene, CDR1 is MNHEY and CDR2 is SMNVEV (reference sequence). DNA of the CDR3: TGTGCCAGCAGTTTTACCCGGGACAGCAATCAGCCCCAGCATTTT. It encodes CASSFTRDSNQPQHF.

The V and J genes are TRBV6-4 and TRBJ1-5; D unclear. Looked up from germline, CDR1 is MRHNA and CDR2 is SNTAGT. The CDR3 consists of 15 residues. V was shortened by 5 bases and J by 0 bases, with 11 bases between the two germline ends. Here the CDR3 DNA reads TGTGCCAGCAGTAAACTGAGGCATAGCAATCAGCCCCAGCATTTT. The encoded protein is CASSKLRHSNQPQHF.

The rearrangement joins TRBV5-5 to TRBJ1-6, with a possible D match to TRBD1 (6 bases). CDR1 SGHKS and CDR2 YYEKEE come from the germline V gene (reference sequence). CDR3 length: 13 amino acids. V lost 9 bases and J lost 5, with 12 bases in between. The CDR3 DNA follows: TGTGCCACCGGCCGGGACAATAATTCACCCCTCCACTTT. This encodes CATGRDNNSPLHF.

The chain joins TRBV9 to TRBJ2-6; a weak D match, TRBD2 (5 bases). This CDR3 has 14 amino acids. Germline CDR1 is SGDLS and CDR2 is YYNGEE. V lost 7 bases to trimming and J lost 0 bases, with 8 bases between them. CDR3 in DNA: TGTGCCAGCGCGGGTCTCTCTGGGGCCAACGTCCTGACTTTC. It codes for CASAGLSGANVLTF.

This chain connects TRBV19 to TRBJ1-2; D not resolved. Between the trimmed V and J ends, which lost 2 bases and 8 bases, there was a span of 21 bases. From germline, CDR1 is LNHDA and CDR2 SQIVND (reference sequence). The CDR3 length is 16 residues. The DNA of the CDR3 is TGTGCCAGTAGTATAAGGGCTCCCGGCCTTGTGGAAGGCTACACCTTC. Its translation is CASSIRAPGLVEGYTF.

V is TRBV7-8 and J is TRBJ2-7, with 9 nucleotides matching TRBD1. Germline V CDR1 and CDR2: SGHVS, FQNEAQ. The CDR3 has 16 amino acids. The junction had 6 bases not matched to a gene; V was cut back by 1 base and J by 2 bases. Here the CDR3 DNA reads TGTGCCAGCAGCTTAGGACTCCGGGACAGGGCCTACGAGCAGTACTTC. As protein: CASSLGLRDRAYEQYF.

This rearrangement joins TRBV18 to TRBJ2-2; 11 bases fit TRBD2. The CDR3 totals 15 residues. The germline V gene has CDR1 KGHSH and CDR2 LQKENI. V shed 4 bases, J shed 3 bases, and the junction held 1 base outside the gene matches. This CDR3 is CASSQLAGDTGELFF. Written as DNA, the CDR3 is TGTGCCAGCTCACAACTAGCGGGAGACACCGGGGAGCTGTTTTTT.